This entry concerns a single TCR beta chain. The target antigen is unknown. According to the study, genomic DNA was the template for TCR beta VDJ and CDR3 profiling. TCRdb analysed the reads with MiXCR anew, one entry per CDR3 protein. The profile covers 150,000 to 200,000 distinct CDR3 sequences, with roughly 48% appearing a single time and around 0.96% taken by the ten largest. Germline values: CDR1 LNHDA, CDR2 SQIVND (reference sequence). Trimming cost V 4 bases and J 5 bases, with 12 bases left between them. The CDR3 is 15 residues long. This record belongs to a study of CD8+CD57+ T cells in acquired aplastic anemia. Study-wide findings and caveats: Some 28 sequences, all CD8+ CDR3, were shared between patients and controls.

The origin of this receptor is a human donor in good health. This rearrangement joins TRBV19 to TRBJ2-6, with D perhaps TRBD1 or TRBD2 (5 bases each). The sample comprised sorted CD4+, CD8+, or CD8+CD57+ T cells (not recorded which) from PBMCs. The CDR3 sequence: CASSRSWGRANVLTF. The CDR3 nucleotides read TGTGCCAGTAGTAGGTCCTGGGGACGGGCCAACGTCCTGACTTTC. The complete variable domain, with remaining parts taken from reference TRBV19 and TRBJ2-6, reads DGGITQSPKYLFRKEGQNVTLSCEQNLNHDAMYWYRQDPGQGLRLIYYSQIVNDFQKGDIAEGYSVSREKKESFPLTVTSAQKNPTAFYLCASSRSWGRANVLTFGAGSRLTVL.